The 14 T cell receptor beta chains listed next were all sequenced from one sample in a study of T cells after yellow fever vaccination. TCRdb passed the 5' RACE reads through MiXCR, listing each CDR3 protein once. The repertoire holds roughly 63,000 distinct CDR3 sequences, with approximately 7% as singletons. The sequencing here drew on CD8+ T cells sorted from PBMCs, taken 15 days after the yellow fever booster vaccination. The receptors stem from a man aged 30 to 45 who received the YFV17D yellow fever vaccine.

This clonotype occurred many times. The chain combines TRBV18 with TRBJ2-1; maybe TRBD1 (5 bases). CDR3 length: 13 residues. Germline CDR1 KGHSH, CDR2 LQKENI. The V end lost 7 bases, the J end lost 6 bases, and 13 bases lay between the germline ends. The CDR3 DNA is TGTGCCAGCTGTCCCGTGACAGTCAATGAGCAGTTCTTC. The encoded protein is CASCPVTVNEQFF.

This clonotype has just a few counts. V usage is TRBV19 and J usage is TRBJ2-1; 7 positions match TRBD2. Germline trimming cut 5 bases from V and 9 bases from J; bases unmatched to any gene: 10. The germline gives CDR1 LNHDA, CDR2 SQIVND (reference sequence). CDR3 size: 14 residues. CDR3 sequence: CASSLRAGLVEQFF. The CDR3 DNA reads TGTGCCAGTAGTTTGAGAGCGGGATTAGTTGAGCAGTTCTTC.

This clonotype was detected many times. The rearrangement joins TRBV9 to TRBJ1-3; 8 nucleotides match TRBD1. Trimming removed 0 bases from V and 0 bases from J; junction bases left unmatched: 8. Germline V gene data show CDR1 as SGDLS and CDR2 as YYNGEE. There are 18 residues in the CDR3. CDR3 in amino acids: CASSVVPGGHLSGNTIYF. CDR3 in DNA: TGTGCCAGCAGCGTAGTGCCAGGGGGCCATCTCTCTGGAAACACCATATATTTT.

This clonotype showed up many times. The chain uses TRBV7-7 and TRBJ2-3; TRBD2 might be the D (6 bases). The V gene lost 5 bases and the J gene lost 4 bases, with 13 bases spanning the gap. Looked up from germline, CDR1 is SSHAT and CDR2 is FNYEAQ (reference sequence). The CDR3 sequence is 14 residues long. Here the CDR3 DNA reads TGTGCCAGCAGCCCACTACCGGGGGCAGATACGCAGTATTTT. Encoded protein: CASSPLPGADTQYF.

This clonotype was observed at least ten times. This chain connects TRBV5-1 to TRBJ2-1, with D unclear. The CDR3 has 11 residues. Germline V gives CDR1 SGHRS, CDR2 YFSETQ. Between the trimmed V and J ends, which lost 1 base and 9 bases, there was a span of 5 bases. Here the CDR3 reads CASSLSSEQFF. CDR3 nucleotides: TGCGCCAGCAGCTTGTCAAGTGAGCAGTTCTTC. Complete variable domain (other parts from reference TRBV5-1 and TRBJ2-1): KAGVTQTPRYLIKTRGQQVTLSCSPISGHRSVSWYQQTPGQGLQFLFEYFSETQRNKGNFPGRFSGRQFSNSRSEMNVSTLELGDSALYLCASSLSSEQFFGPGTRLTVL.

This clonotype has ten or more counts. The rearrangement links TRBV6-5 to TRBJ2-1, with D possibly TRBD2 on 7 matching bases. Germline CDR1 MNHEY, CDR2 SVGAGI. This CDR3 spans 15 amino acids. Trimming shortened V by 0 bases and J by 7 bases, and 13 bases separated the two germline ends. CDR3 bases: TGTGCCAGCAGTTACTCGAGGGGGGGACTAAATGAGCAGTTCTTC. Its translation is CASSYSRGGLNEQFF.

Ten or more counts support this clonotype. The chain combines TRBV7-8 with TRBJ2-4; the match to TRBD1 covers 7 bases. The CDR3 is made up of 16 amino acids. Per the germline V gene, CDR1 is SGHVS and CDR2 is FQNEAQ. The ends lost 4 bases at V and 9 bases at J; junction bases unmatched: 15. DNA for the CDR3: TGTGCCAGCAGCTCACGACAGGGTGGGGATACCAGCATTCAGTACTTC. The encoded protein is CASSSRQGGDTSIQYF.

This clonotype was detected many times. This chain joins TRBV29-1 and TRBJ2-1, with D perhaps matching TRBD1 (5 bases). V dropped 6 bases and J dropped 8 bases, with 17 bases sitting between them. This CDR3 has 13 residues. Germline assignment: CDR1 SQVTM and CDR2 ANQGSEA. The CDR3 protein is CSVPYSGQDEQFF. Here the CDR3 DNA reads TGCAGCGTCCCATACTCAGGGCAGGATGAGCAGTTCTTC.

The chain is built from TRBV4-3 and TRBJ2-3; 9 nucleotides match TRBD2. CDR1 is LGHNA and CDR2 is YSLEER in the germline V gene. The CDR3 consists of 18 residues. J lost 0 bases, V lost 0 bases, and 7 bases had no gene match. The CDR3 spells CASSQEGGGAISTDTQYF. For the CDR3, the DNA is TGCGCCAGCAGCCAAGAAGGCGGGGGGGCCATTAGCACAGATACGCAGTATTTT.

This clonotype has a count of ten or more. The chain is built from TRBV12-3 or TRBV12-4 and TRBJ2-6; 9 bases are shared with TRBD1. CDR3 length equals 17 residues. The junction had 9 bases not matched to a gene; V was cut back by 5 bases and J by 4 bases. This CDR3 is CASSPGQGIPGANVLTF. CDR3 bases: TGTGCCAGCAGTCCCGGACAGGGGATCCCCGGGGCCAACGTCCTGACTTTC.

Many counts were recorded for this clonotype. The genes are TRBV9 and TRBJ1-3; possible D gene TRBD1, 5 bases. The V and J ends lost 3 bases and 0 bases respectively, with 10 bases between them. CDR3 length: 15 residues. Germline assignment: CDR1 SGDLS and CDR2 YYNGEE. Here the CDR3 reads CASSAGRISGNTIYF. The CDR3 DNA reads TGTGCCAGCAGCGCGGGACGGATCTCTGGAAACACCATATATTTT.

This clonotype was detected many times. The CDR3 DNA reads as TGTGCCAGCGGGACTAGCGGGGCTTTGGATGAGCAGTTCTTC. Its translation: CASGTSGALDEQFF. The chain joins TRBV2 to TRBJ2-1; TRBD2 agrees at 13 bases. The germline V gene has CDR1 SNHLY and CDR2 FYNNEI. The CDR3 consists of 14 residues. Trimming at V came to 8 bases and at J to 8 bases, leaving 6 bases not matched to a gene.

This clonotype showed up many times. The V and J genes are TRBV10-1 and TRBJ2-1, with 10 positions matching TRBD2. Germline CDR1 reads WNHNN; CDR2 reads SYGVQD (reference sequence). V trimming: 6 bases; J trimming: 6 bases; junction bases outside the gene matches: 8. The CDR3 consists of 15 residues. The CDR3 protein is CASSPTSGETNEQFF. The CDR3 DNA reads TGCGCCAGCAGCCCAACTAGCGGGGAGACCAATGAGCAGTTCTTC.

Ten or more counts support this clonotype. The genes are TRBV28 and TRBJ2-1; TRBD2 aligns across 7 bases. The J segment lost 15 bases and the V segment lost 7 bases, leaving 9 bases of the junction unmatched. Germline V lookup: CDR1 MDHEN, CDR2 SYDVKM. This CDR3 is 11 amino acids long. The CDR3 DNA is TGTGCCAGCACCTTTAGCGGGCTGCCGTTCTTC. It codes for CASTFSGLPFF.